Below, one T cell receptor (beta chain) is given with its context. The V end lost 2 bases, the J end lost 5 bases, and 19 bases lay between the germline ends. This CDR3 spans 16 amino acids. Germline CDR1 GTSNPN, CDR2 SVGIG (reference sequence). These data originate in a study of technical replicates of blood from several donors. Profiling relied on immunoSEQ multiplex PCR, and the TCRdb table lists in-frame clones only, not all of them. This table holds some 80,000 clones, more than 80% found once. The sample consisted of T cells isolated from PBMCs. This clonotype originated in a human donor in good health. This chain links TRBV30 with TRBJ2-1; D gene ambiguous. The CDR3: CAWSTQTSRRDNEQFF. DNA for the CDR3: TGTGCCTGGAGTACCCAAACGTCACGACGGGACAATGAGCAGTTCTTC.